These 30 T cell receptor beta chains share one sample of origin, sequenced in a study of response to subunit inactivated influenza vaccine (dated by TCRdb to 2016 to 2019). Libraries came from RT-PCR. Reads for this sample came from an Illumina HiSeq 2500. In TCRdb, the public reads were trimmed at Q25 with fastp and aligned with MiXCR, with productive beta chains retained. Records with the same CDR3 protein are collapsed into one entry carrying the most frequent genes and DNA. The sample contains roughly 670,000 distinct CDR3 sequences, about 14% of them found a single time. The top ten constitute about 7.6% of the sample. The material sequenced was PBMCs from blood, taken approximately 15 days before vaccination. The source is a man in his fifties who received an inactivated influenza vaccine. Donor details come from another sample of the same person, matched by shared clones.

V gene TRBV30 combines with J gene TRBJ2-7, with D perhaps matching TRBD2 (5 bases). The CDR3 totals 12 residues. V gave up 5 bases and J gave up 0 bases, with 8 bases separating them. Germline values: CDR1 GTSNPN, CDR2 SVGIG (reference sequence). The CDR3 sequence: CAWDGGSYEQYF. CDR3 in DNA: TGTGCCTGGGATGGAGGCTCCTACGAGCAGTACTTC.

This clonotype was seen repeatedly, ten times or more. V is TRBV4-2 and J is TRBJ2-5, with D unresolved. The germline V gene encodes CDR1 LGHNA and CDR2 YNFKEQ. This CDR3 has 14 residues. The V and J ends lost 0 bases and 4 bases respectively, with 9 bases between them. CDR3 amino acids: CASSQDATIETQYF. DNA of the CDR3: TGTGCCAGCAGCCAAGATGCCACCATAGAGACCCAGTACTTC.

The genes are TRBV7-2 and TRBJ1-5; D is unclear. This CDR3 has 15 amino acids. The germline V gene encodes CDR1 SGHTA and CDR2 FQGNSA. Trimming removed 2 bases from V and 0 bases from J, with 8 bases in between. This CDR3 is CASSLHGNSNQPQHF. Here the CDR3 DNA reads TGTGCCAGCAGCTTACACGGAAATAGCAATCAGCCCCAGCATTTT. The full variable domain, rest sourced from reference TRBV7-2 and TRBJ1-5, is GAGVSQSPSNKVTEKGKDVELRCDPISGHTALYWYRQSLGQGLEFLIYFQGNSAPDKSGLPSDRFSAERTGGSVSTLTIQRTQQEDSAVYLCASSLHGNSNQPQHFGDGTRLSIL.

CDR3 loop: CASSQVGTGNGYTF. CDR3 coding DNA: TGTGCCAGCAGCCAAGTGGGGACGGGGAACGGCTACACCTTC. The genes are TRBV4-2 and TRBJ1-2; D might be TRBD1 (5 bases). In germline, CDR1 is LGHNA, CDR2 YNFKEQ. The CDR3 runs 14 residues. The germline V and J ends were trimmed by 1 base and 8 bases, with 14 bases remaining between them.

A note on this clonotype: Because it lacks the conserved phenylalanine or tryptophan at the end, this CDR3 is likely a read error. No DNA is shown, since the ends of the CDR3 on it are uncertain; the CDR3 is the one TCRdb lists. V and J are TRBV12-3 or TRBV12-4 and TRBJ2-7; the D call TRBD2 from the table was never checked on the DNA. The CDR3 contains 12 residues when both ends are counted. The CDR3 here is CASSRGLAGLTI.

The sample holds many counts of this clonotype. J is TRBJ2-1 and V is TRBV18; 8 bases match TRBD2. CDR3 length: 14 amino acids. Germline V CDR1 and CDR2: KGHSH, LQKENI. V shed 8 bases, J shed 0 bases, and the junction held 3 bases outside the gene matches. The CDR3, as DNA: TGTGCCAGCCTAGCGGGCCGCTCCTACAATGAGCAGTTCTTC. Translation: CASLAGRSYNEQFF. Filled out from reference TRBV18 and TRBJ2-1, the complete variable domain reads NAGVMQNPRHLVRRRGQEARLRCSPMKGHSHVYWYRQLPEEGLKFMVYLQKENIIDESGMPKERFSAEFPKEGPSILRIQQVVRGDSAAYFCASLAGRSYNEQFFGPGTRLTVL.

This clonotype was counted between two and nine times. The chain is built from TRBV6-2 or TRBV6-3 and TRBJ2-7, with TRBD1 matching over 8 bases. Germline trimming cut 8 bases from V and 4 bases from J; bases unmatched to any gene: 4. This CDR3 has 12 amino acids. Germline V gene data show CDR1 as MNHEY and CDR2 as SVGEGT. CDR3 protein: CASEGQEYEQYF. The CDR3 nucleotides are TGTGCCAGCGAGGGACAGGAGTACGAGCAGTACTTC.

This clonotype was picked up a small number of times. The V gene is TRBV30, the J gene TRBJ2-5; D call uncertain. The germline V and J ends were trimmed by 0 bases and 5 bases, with 13 bases remaining between them. The CDR3 is 14 amino acids. Germline CDR1 GTSNPN, CDR2 SVGIG (reference sequence). CDR3 region: CAWSVPGSSETQYF. For the CDR3, the DNA is TGTGCCTGGAGTGTACCGGGTAGCAGTGAGACCCAGTACTTC.

V and J are TRBV10-3 and TRBJ1-2; D remains unclear. Trimming removed 9 bases at V and 8 bases at J, with 7 bases between. From germline, CDR1 is ENHRY and CDR2 SYGVKD. This CDR3 has 9 amino acids. CDR3 sequence: CAMLWGYTF. DNA of the CDR3: TGTGCCATGCTCTGGGGCTACACCTTC.

This clonotype was detected many times. The chain couples TRBV7-8 to TRBJ1-2; a weak D match, TRBD1 (6 bases). CDR1 is SGHVS, CDR2 FQNEAQ, per germline. This CDR3 has 14 residues. Trimming shortened V by 5 bases and J by 6 bases, and 16 bases separated the two germline ends. CDR3 sequence: CASSLQGELHGYTF. The CDR3 DNA sequence: TGTGCCAGCAGCCTACAGGGAGAGTTGCATGGCTACACCTTC.

This clonotype has more than one count but fewer than ten. V usage is TRBV29-1 and J usage is TRBJ2-2, with 7 bases lining up with TRBD1. The J segment lost 4 bases and the V segment lost 6 bases, leaving 5 bases of the junction unmatched. Germline CDR1 SQVTM, CDR2 ANQGSEA. There are 13 residues in the CDR3. The DNA for the CDR3 is TGCAGCGTCTCCGGACAGGCCACCGGGGAGCTGTTTTTT. This encodes CSVSGQATGELFF.

The chain has TRBV5-4 and TRBJ1-1; no firm D call. Trimming took off 3 bases at V and 6 bases at J, with 15 bases between the two ends. Germline CDR1 SGHNT, CDR2 YYREEE (reference sequence). The CDR3 spans 14 residues. The CDR3 DNA reads TGTGCCAGCAGCTCGTCGGGCAGGCTCGCTGAAGCTTTCTTT. Residues: CASSSSGRLAEAFF. The full variable domain, completed using reference TRBV5-4 and TRBJ1-1, is ETGVTQSPTHLIKTRGQQVTLRCSSQSGHNTVSWYQQALGQGPQFIFQYYREEENGRGNFPPRFSGLQFPNYSSELNVNALELDDSALYLCASSSSGRLAEAFFGQGTRLTVV.

The chain couples TRBV19 to TRBJ2-1, with D perhaps matching TRBD2 (6 bases). Germline CDR1 and CDR2: LNHDA and SQIVND (reference sequence). This CDR3 is 15 amino acids long. V lost 6 bases, J lost 5 bases, and 17 bases lay in between. CDR3 nucleotide sequence: TGTGCCAGTAGACCGCCGGCGGGCGGGAACAATGAGCAGTTCTTC. Translation gives CASRPPAGGNNEQFF.

The chain joins TRBV28 to TRBJ2-1; no clear D. V lost 8 bases, J lost 3 bases, and 11 bases lay in between. The CDR3 covers 13 residues. Per germline, CDR1 MDHEN and CDR2 SYDVKM. In DNA, the CDR3 is TGTGCCAGCTCCCTCGTGGACTACAATGAGCAGTTCTTC. It specifies CASSLVDYNEQFF.

The chain combines TRBV5-6 with TRBJ2-5; TRBD1 or TRBD2 may be the D gene (5 bases each). Germline CDR1 reads SGHDT; CDR2 reads YYEEEE. The CDR3 consists of 15 residues. V lost 1 base and J lost 1, with 11 bases in between. The CDR3 is CASSLYGTLQETQYF. In DNA form, the CDR3 reads TGTGCCAGCAGCTTGTATGGGACCCTCCAAGAGACCCAGTACTTC.

In this sample, this clonotype turned up a few times. The chain links TRBV9 to TRBJ2-2; no reliable D call. V was shortened by 2 bases and J by 2 bases, with 13 bases between the two germline ends. The germline gives CDR1 SGDLS, CDR2 YYNGEE. This CDR3 contains 16 residues. CDR3 coding DNA: TGTGCCAGCAGCGTTTTTTCCAGGACCAACACCGGGGAGCTGTTTTTT. It encodes CASSVFSRTNTGELFF.

At least ten counts were recorded for this clonotype. The gene calls are TRBV7-8 and TRBJ2-5, with D unresolved. CDR1 and CDR2 (germline): SGHVS, FQNEAQ. V dropped 9 bases and J dropped 2 bases, with 16 bases sitting between them. The CDR3 spans 14 residues. CDR3 region: CASSPTPRQETQYF. The CDR3 DNA reads as TGTGCCAGTTCCCCTACCCCGAGGCAAGAGACCCAGTACTTC.

This clonotype has more than one count but fewer than ten. This chain connects TRBV5-1 to TRBJ1-1, with a weak D call TRBD1 (6 bases). V was clipped by 0 bases and J by 5 bases, with 14 bases between them. The CDR3 runs to 15 residues. In germline, CDR1 is SGHRS, CDR2 YFSETQ. The CDR3 coding sequence is TGCGCCAGCAGCTTGGCCAGGGGCGATCAAACTGAAGCTTTCTTT. It codes for CASSLARGDQTEAFF.

This clonotype was found once. The rearrangement joins TRBV7-8 to TRBJ2-7, with D unresolved. V was pared by 6 bases and J by 2 bases, with 17 bases between. From germline, CDR1 is SGHVS and CDR2 FQNEAQ. The CDR3 covers 15 residues. For the CDR3, the DNA is TGTGCCAGCAGTCGCGGTCTGGACGGAGCCTACGAGCAGTACTTC. Its translation is CASSRGLDGAYEQYF.

The chain joins TRBV12-3 or TRBV12-4 to TRBJ2-1, with 9 bases matching TRBD2. V lost 9 bases and J lost 2; bases outside the gene matches: 8. The CDR3 runs to 15 residues. CDR3 nucleotide sequence: TGTGCCAGTATACTGCGGGGGGGGGCCTACAATGAGCAGTTCTTC. This gives the protein CASILRGGAYNEQFF.

V is TRBV15 and J is TRBJ1-2; no clear D gene. V shed 1 base and J shed 4 bases, with 10 bases lying between them. The CDR3 length is 14 residues. The germline V gene encodes CDR1 LNHNV and CDR2 YYDKDF (reference sequence). CDR3 sequence (DNA): TGTGCCACCAGCAGAGGATCTGGGTCCTATGGCTACACCTTC. As protein: CATSRGSGSYGYTF.

This chain uses TRBV20-1 with TRBJ2-3; 11 bases fit TRBD2. J lost 2 bases, V lost 3 bases, and 13 bases had no gene match. Germline CDR1 DFQATT, CDR2 SNEGSKA (reference sequence). The CDR3 is 18 amino acids. CDR3 sequence (DNA): TGCAGTGCTAGGGGTAGCGGGAGGGCCTTCACACCCACAGATACGCAGTATTTT. It specifies CSARGSGRAFTPTDTQYF.

This chain joins TRBV16 and TRBJ2-7; the D gene is possibly TRBD1 (6 bases). V shed 4 bases and J shed 3 bases, with 25 bases lying between them. This CDR3 is 18 amino acids long. Looked up from germline, CDR1 is KGHSY and CDR2 is FQNENV. CDR3 coding DNA: TGTGCCAGCAGCCCTTTTGTGAGGATTACGGGACATAACTACGAGCAGTACTTC. This sequence encodes CASSPFVRITGHNYEQYF.

This sequence joins TRBV7-8 and TRBJ1-1; no clear D. The ends were cut back, 5 bases at V and 4 bases at J, with 17 bases in the middle. This CDR3 contains 15 residues. Germline CDR1 SGHVS, CDR2 FQNEAQ. Here the CDR3 reads CASSPGLGGTTEAFF. The CDR3 region has the DNA TGTGCCAGCAGCCCCGGGTTGGGAGGAACCACTGAAGCTTTCTTT.

This chain uses TRBV28 with TRBJ2-4, with a tentative D call TRBD2 (6 bases). V was shortened by 1 base and J by 3 bases, with 10 bases between the two germline ends. CDR3 length equals 15 residues. Germline V CDR1 and CDR2: MDHEN, SYDVKM. CDR3: CASSLYGRSKNIQYF. The CDR3 region has the DNA TGTGCCAGCAGTTTATACGGGAGAAGCAAAAACATTCAGTACTTC. Full variable domain (missing parts from reference TRBV28 and TRBJ2-4): DVKVTQSSRYLVKRTGEKVFLECVQDMDHENMFWYRQDPGLGLRLIYFSYDVKMKEKGDIPEGYSVSREKKERFSLILESASTNQTSMYLCASSLYGRSKNIQYFGAGTRLSVL.

This clonotype showed up just a few times. This chain links TRBV20-1 with TRBJ2-3; D might be TRBD2 (7 bases). Trimming pared 5 bases from V and 4 bases from J, leaving 16 bases between. CDR1 DFQATT and CDR2 SNEGSKA come from the germline V gene (reference sequence). The CDR3 extends over 14 amino acids. The CDR3 here is CSALTLGGADTQYF. The CDR3 nucleotides are TGCAGTGCTTTAACACTAGGGGGGGCAGATACGCAGTATTTT.

This clonotype has at least ten counts. CDR3 sequence (DNA): TGTGCCAGCAGCGGGAGGTGGGGGGGCAACGATGAGCAGTTCTTC. Encoded protein: CASSGRWGGNDEQFF. V gene TRBV11-3 combines with J gene TRBJ2-1; weak D call: TRBD2 (7 bases). The germline V gene encodes CDR1 SGHNT and CDR2 YENEEA. This CDR3 contains 15 residues. With 5 bases removed from V and 8 bases from J, the gap between germline ends came to 19 bases.

The sample holds many counts of this clonotype. V gene TRBV4-1 combines with J gene TRBJ1-2; TRBD1 matches 9 bases. The V gene's germline CDR1 is MGHRA and CDR2 YSYEKL. There are 17 residues in the CDR3. The V and J ends lost 6 bases and 4 bases, in that order; junction bases with no gene match: 15. CDR3 DNA sequence: TGCGCCAGCAGTCGCCCCGGGACAGGGAAAGGTTCCTATGGCTACACCTTC. Protein product: CASSRPGTGKGSYGYTF.

In its sample, this clonotype was seen many times. The rearrangement links TRBV28 to TRBJ2-3; D might be TRBD1 (5 bases). The CDR3 runs to 14 residues. The V end lost 5 bases, the J end lost 4 bases, and 13 bases lay between the germline ends. Germline V lookup: CDR1 MDHEN, CDR2 SYDVKM. CDR3 in DNA: TGTGCCAGCAGTCCCCTGGCAGGGCCAGATACGCAGTATTTT. Translating it yields CASSPLAGPDTQYF. Full variable domain (remainder filled in from reference TRBV28 and TRBJ2-3): DVKVTQSSRYLVKRTGEKVFLECVQDMDHENMFWYRQDPGLGLRLIYFSYDVKMKEKGDIPEGYSVSREKKERFSLILESASTNQTSMYLCASSPLAGPDTQYFGPGTRLTVL.

This clonotype was counted at least ten times. The V gene is TRBV6-1, the J gene TRBJ2-1; D is possibly TRBD2 (6 bases). Per germline, CDR1 MNHNS and CDR2 SASEGT. CDR3 size: 14 residues. The V gene lost 6 bases and the J gene lost 7 bases, with 16 bases spanning the gap. The CDR3 spells CASRPGRGGNEQFF. CDR3 bases: TGTGCCAGCAGGCCGGGGCGGGGTGGGAATGAGCAGTTCTTC.